The entry that follows covers one T cell receptor (beta chain) sequence. The sample comes from a study of blood T cell repertoires in COVID-19. Unmatched junction bases numbered 1, after V lost 0 bases and J lost 7 bases. Germline V gene data show CDR1 as SGHDN and CDR2 as FVKESK. The CDR3 contains 15 residues. Clones were read by immunoSEQ multiplex PCR, and TCRdb kept only the in-frame ones, dropping some. The table has some 260,000 clones, over 75% seen once. V and J are TRBV14 and TRBJ2-4, with 12 bases matching TRBD2. This TCR was recovered from a woman aged 30 to 39 with acute or convalescent COVID-19. The material sequenced was peripheral blood. The CDR3 spells CASSQEGTSGNIQYF. The CDR3 DNA follows: TGTGCCAGCAGCCAAGAAGGGACTAGCGGGAACATTCAGTACTTC.